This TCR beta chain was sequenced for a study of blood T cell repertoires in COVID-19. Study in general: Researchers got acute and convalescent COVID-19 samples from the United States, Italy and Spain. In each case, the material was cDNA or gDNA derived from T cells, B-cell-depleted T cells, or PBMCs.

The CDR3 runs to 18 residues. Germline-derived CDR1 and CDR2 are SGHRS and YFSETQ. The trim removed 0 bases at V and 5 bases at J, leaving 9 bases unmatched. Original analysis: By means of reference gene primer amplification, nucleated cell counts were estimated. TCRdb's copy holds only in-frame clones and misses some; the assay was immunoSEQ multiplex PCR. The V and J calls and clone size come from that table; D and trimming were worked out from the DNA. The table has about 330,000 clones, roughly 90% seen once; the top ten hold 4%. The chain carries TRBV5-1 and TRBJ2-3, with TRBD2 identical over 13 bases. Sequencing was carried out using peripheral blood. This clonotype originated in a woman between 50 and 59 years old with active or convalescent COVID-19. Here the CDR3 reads CASSLAGLAGVTGDTQYF. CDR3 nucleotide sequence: TGCGCCAGCAGCTTGGCCGGACTAGCGGGAGTAACCGGAGATACGCAGTATTTT.